This T cell receptor beta chain is drawn from a study of shared clonotypes between healthy human individuals. Germline CDR1 reads GTSNPN; CDR2 reads SVGIG (reference sequence). Between the trimmed V and J ends, which lost 1 base and 5 bases, there was a span of 8 bases. This CDR3 region has 13 residues. Profiling relied on immunoSEQ multiplex PCR, and the TCRdb table lists in-frame clones only, not all of them. Among roughly 510,000 clones, 60% to 80% were seen once, and the ten largest hold approximately 12%. This chain connects TRBV30 to TRBJ1-4; no definite D call. The sequence was obtained from a woman aged 35 to 49 in good health. Some clones in this sample may be carry-over from other donors' samples. The sequencing input was PBMCs. The CDR3 DNA reads TGTGCCTGGAGTGGAGGGCCCAATGAAAAACTGTTTTTT. Amino acids: CAWSGGPNEKLFF.